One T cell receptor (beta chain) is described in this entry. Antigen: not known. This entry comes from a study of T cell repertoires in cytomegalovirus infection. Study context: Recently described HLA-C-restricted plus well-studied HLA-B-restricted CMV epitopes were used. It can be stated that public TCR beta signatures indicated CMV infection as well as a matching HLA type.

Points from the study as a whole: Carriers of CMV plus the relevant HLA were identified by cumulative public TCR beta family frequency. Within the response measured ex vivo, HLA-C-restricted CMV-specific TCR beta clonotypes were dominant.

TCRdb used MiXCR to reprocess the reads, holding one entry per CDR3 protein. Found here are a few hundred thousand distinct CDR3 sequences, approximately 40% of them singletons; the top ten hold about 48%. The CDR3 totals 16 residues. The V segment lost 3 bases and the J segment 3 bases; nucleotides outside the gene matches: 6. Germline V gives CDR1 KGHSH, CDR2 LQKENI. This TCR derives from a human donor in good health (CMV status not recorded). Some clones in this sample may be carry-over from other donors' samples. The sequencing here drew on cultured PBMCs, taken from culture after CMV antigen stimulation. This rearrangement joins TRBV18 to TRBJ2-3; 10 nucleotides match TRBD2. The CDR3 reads CASSPGPGLATDTQYF. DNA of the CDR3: TGTGCCAGCTCACCTGGACCGGGACTAGCGACAGATACGCAGTATTTT.